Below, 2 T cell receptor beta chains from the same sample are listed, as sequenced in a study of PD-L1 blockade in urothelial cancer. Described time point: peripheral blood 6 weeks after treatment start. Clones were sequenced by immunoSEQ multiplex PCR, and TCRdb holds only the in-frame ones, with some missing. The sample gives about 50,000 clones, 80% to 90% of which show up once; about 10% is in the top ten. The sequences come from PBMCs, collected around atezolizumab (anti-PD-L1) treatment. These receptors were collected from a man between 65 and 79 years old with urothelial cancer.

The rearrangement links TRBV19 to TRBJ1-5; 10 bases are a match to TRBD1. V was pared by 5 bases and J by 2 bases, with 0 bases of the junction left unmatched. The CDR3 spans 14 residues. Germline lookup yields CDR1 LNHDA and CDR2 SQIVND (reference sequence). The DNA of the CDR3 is TGTGCCAGTAGTGGACAGGGGGGCAATCAGCCCCAGCATTTT. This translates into CASSGQGGNQPQHF.

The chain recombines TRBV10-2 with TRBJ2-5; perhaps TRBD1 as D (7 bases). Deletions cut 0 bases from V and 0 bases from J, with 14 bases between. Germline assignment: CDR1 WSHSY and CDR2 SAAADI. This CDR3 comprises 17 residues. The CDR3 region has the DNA TGCGCCAGCAGTGAGTCGAGGGGCAGGGGGGACCAAGAGACCCAGTACTTC. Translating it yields CASSESRGRGDQETQYF.